The 7 T cell receptor beta chains given below trace back to one sample, sequenced in a study of shared clonotypes between healthy human individuals. Profiling relied on immunoSEQ multiplex PCR, and the TCRdb table lists in-frame clones only, not all of them. The sample lists 1.4 million to 1.5 million clones; around 95% were seen once. The source material was naive CD4+ T cells sorted from blood. The subset here: CD45RA+ positively selected. The receptors were sampled from a man aged 25-45 years in good health.

The chain has TRBV10-3 and TRBJ2-5, with D perhaps matching TRBD1 or TRBD2 (6 bases each). The length of the CDR3 is 11 residues. Deletions cut 10 bases from V and 5 bases from J, with 11 bases between. The V gene's germline CDR1 is ENHRY and CDR2 SYGVKD. The CDR3 is CATGEVETQYF. CDR3 bases: TGTGCCACAGGGGAGGTCGAGACCCAGTACTTC.

The chain has TRBV25-1 and TRBJ2-1; the match to TRBD2 covers 7 bases. The CDR3 sequence is 17 residues long. Germline CDR1 and CDR2: MGHDK and SYGVNS. V lost 3 bases, J lost 0 bases, and 8 bases stayed unmatched. The CDR3 reads CASSDGGRAISYNEQFF. The CDR3 DNA is TGTGCCAGCAGTGACGGCGGGAGAGCGATCTCCTACAATGAGCAGTTCTTC.

The rearrangement uses TRBV11-2 and TRBJ2-3; 10 bases align to TRBD1. Germline assignment: CDR1 SGHAT and CDR2 FQNNGV. Losses at the gene ends were 5 bases for V and 2 bases for J; bases not matched to a gene: 16. This CDR3 spans 19 amino acids. The CDR3: CASSKTTGGFRHTTDTQYF. CDR3 nucleotides: TGTGCCAGCAGCAAAACGACAGGGGGCTTCCGTCACACCACAGATACGCAGTATTTT.

The J gene is TRBJ2-7, the V gene TRBV28; perhaps TRBD2 as D (6 bases). Germline V gene sequence: CDR1 MDHEN, CDR2 SYDVKM. The V and J ends lost 6 bases and 3 bases respectively, with 15 bases between them. The CDR3 is made up of 14 amino acids. The CDR3 spells CASSEGTFNYEQYF. The CDR3 DNA reads as TGTGCCAGCAGCGAAGGGACTTTTAACTACGAGCAGTACTTC.

The chain links TRBV5-6 to TRBJ2-6; no reliable D call. There are 14 residues in the CDR3. The V and J ends lost 7 bases and 1 base respectively, with 9 bases between them. In germline, CDR1 is SGHDT, CDR2 YYEEEE. The DNA for the CDR3 is TGTGCCAGCCTCTCCAGGTCTGGGGCCAACGTCCTGACTTTC. Translated: CASLSRSGANVLTF.

The chain recombines TRBV28 with TRBJ1-2; D not resolved. The germline gives CDR1 MDHEN, CDR2 SYDVKM. CDR3 size: 12 residues. Trimming cost V 2 bases and J 8 bases, with 9 bases left between them. CDR3 sequence reads: CASSLLPRGYTF. CDR3 sequence (DNA): TGTGCCAGCAGTTTACTGCCTAGGGGCTACACCTTC.

This rearrangement joins TRBV7-2 to TRBJ2-1; TRBD2 matches 7 bases. CDR1 and CDR2 (germline): SGHTA, FQGNSA. This CDR3 region has 15 residues. With V trimmed by 0 bases and J by 7 bases, 6 bases remained unmatched. In DNA form, the CDR3 reads TGTGCCAGCAGCTTAGCGGGGAGGGCCAGTAATGAGCAGTTCTTC. Its protein is CASSLAGRASNEQFF.